What follows are 23 T cell receptor beta chains derived from one specimen sequenced in a study of persistence of HIV-infected CD4 T cells. What these receptors recognize is not known. The libraries were made with immunoSEQ version 4 in survey mode. The assay was immunoSEQ multiplex PCR, and TCRdb's table has in-frame clones only and misses some. The sample consists of about 36,000 clones, 75% to 85% of them appearing once. The stimulus was an HIV-1 Gag 15-mer peptide pool, approximately 0.93 ug/peptide/mL. Sorted nonresponding memory CD4+ T cells were CD40L-negative, CD69-negative, CD45RO-high. Sequencing was performed on cultured CD4+ T cells from PBMCs, taken from a patient who received antiretroviral therapy. All receptors come from an adult with HIV. The donor label of this sample is uncertain.

This rearrangement joins TRBV6-5 to TRBJ2-5, with TRBD1 identical over 8 bases. Looked up from germline, CDR1 is MNHEY and CDR2 is SVGAGI. The junction had 12 bases not matched to a gene; V was cut back by 8 bases and J by 4 bases. The CDR3 loop spans 15 amino acids. CDR3: CASHFGATGGETQYF. CDR3 DNA sequence: TGTGCCAGCCACTTCGGAGCAACAGGGGGAGAGACCCAGTACTTC.

The V and J genes are TRBV19 and TRBJ1-4; 9 positions agree with TRBD1. CDR3 length: 15 amino acids. Looked up from germline, CDR1 is LNHDA and CDR2 is SQIVND (reference sequence). V dropped 6 bases and J dropped 3; count of bases not matched to a gene: 5. CDR3 region: CASSDGQGPNEKLFF. The DNA for the CDR3 is TGTGCCAGTAGCGACGGACAGGGGCCTAATGAAAAACTGTTTTTT.

About this clone: Different DNA sequences within this sample yield the same CDR3. The V gene is TRBV2, the J gene TRBJ2-2; D could derive from TRBD1 or TRBD2 (5 bases each). Germline V CDR1 and CDR2: SNHLY, FYNNEI. The CDR3 runs 15 residues. V was trimmed by 2 bases and J by 6 bases, leaving 13 bases between them. The CDR3 nucleotides read TGTGCCAGCAGTGAAACGGGGCGTGGGTCCGGGGAGCTGTTTTTT. This sequence encodes CASSETGRGSGELFF.

This chain links TRBV5-1 with TRBJ2-2, with D maybe TRBD1 (6 bases). The germline V gene has CDR1 SGHRS and CDR2 YFSETQ. The CDR3 consists of 14 residues. Trimming stripped 7 bases from V and 2 bases from J, with 12 bases between. CDR3 sequence reads: CASRQEINTGELFF. The CDR3 nucleotides are TGCGCCAGCCGACAGGAAATTAACACCGGGGAGCTGTTTTTT.

The CDR3 protein is CASSIAHSTNQPQHF. In DNA form, the CDR3 reads TGTGCCAGTAGTATAGCCCACAGCACTAATCAGCCCCAGCATTTT. This sequence joins TRBV19 and TRBJ1-5, with D unclear. Deletions cut 1 base from V and 4 bases from J, with 11 bases between. Per the germline V gene, CDR1 is LNHDA and CDR2 is SQIVND (reference sequence). CDR3 size: 15 residues. The full variable domain, in which reference TRBV19 and TRBJ1-5 provide the parts outside the CDR3, is DGGITQSPKYLFRKEGQNVTLSCEQNLNHDAMYWYRQDPGQGLRLIYYSQIVNDFQKGDIAEGYSVSREKKESFPLTVTSAQKNPTAFYLCASSIAHSTNQPQHFGDGTRLSIL.

The gene calls are TRBV19 and TRBJ1-1; D may be TRBD1 (6 bases). The germline gives CDR1 LNHDA, CDR2 SQIVND (reference sequence). There are 16 residues in the CDR3. V lost 3 bases and J 3 bases, leaving 17 bases between the germline ends. DNA of the CDR3: TGTGCCAGTAGTATTGGTAGGGGGGGGGATCACACTGAAGCTTTCTTT. Encoded protein: CASSIGRGGDHTEAFF.

The chain carries TRBV15 and TRBJ1-1, with TRBD1 matching 7 bases. The CDR3 is 13 residues long. Unmatched junction bases numbered 9, after V lost 11 bases and J lost 3 bases. From germline, CDR1 is LNHNV and CDR2 YYDKDF (reference sequence). The chain's CDR3 is CAATEGADTEAFF. CDR3 DNA: TGTGCCGCGACGGAGGGGGCGGACACTGAAGCTTTCTTT. Looking up the rest from reference TRBV15 and TRBJ1-1 gives the full variable domain: DAMVIQNPRYQVTQFGKPVTLSCSQTLNHNVMYWYQQKSSQAPKLLFHYYDKDFNNEADTPDNFQSRRPNTSFCFLDIRSPGLGDTAMYLCAATEGADTEAFFGQGTRLTVV.

This clone was seen once. This sequence joins TRBV29-1 and TRBJ1-1, with TRBD1 matching over 9 bases. From germline, CDR1 is SQVTM and CDR2 ANQGSEA. The V and J ends lost 3 bases and 1 base, in that order; junction bases with no gene match: 6. The length of the CDR3 is 15 residues. CDR3 in DNA: TGCAGCGTTGATCCCTACAGGGGGCGGAACACTGAAGCTTTCTTT. It translates to CSVDPYRGRNTEAFF.

The CDR3 coding sequence is TGTGCCTGGAAGAGGATAATTTCCAGCACTGAAGCTTTCTTT. Protein sequence: CAWKRIISSTEAFF. This chain joins TRBV30 and TRBJ1-1; D not resolved. V lost 4 bases and J lost 4, with 16 bases in between. CDR3 size: 14 residues. Looked up from germline, CDR1 is GTSNPN and CDR2 is SVGIG (reference sequence).

The genes are TRBV7-9 and TRBJ1-1; D is perhaps TRBD1 (6 bases). The CDR3 has 17 amino acids. The germline gives CDR1 SEHNR, CDR2 FQNEAQ (reference sequence). The V end was cut by 5 bases, the J end by 0 bases, with 19 bases between. This chain's CDR3 is CASSPRGGGGMNTEAFF. CDR3 nucleotide sequence: TGTGCCAGCAGCCCAAGAGGAGGCGGGGGCATGAACACTGAAGCTTTCTTT.

The chain joins TRBV18 to TRBJ2-1, with a possible D match to TRBD1 (7 bases). Trimming cost V 2 bases and J 2 bases, with 10 bases left between them. CDR3 length: 15 amino acids. Germline assignment: CDR1 KGHSH and CDR2 LQKENI. CDR3 coding DNA: TGTGCCAGCTCACCATCAGGGGGGACCTACAATGAGCAGTTCTTC. Residues: CASSPSGGTYNEQFF.

The rearrangement links TRBV6-5 to TRBJ2-7; 8 bases match TRBD1. This CDR3 comprises 12 residues. Germline CDR1 reads MNHEY; CDR2 reads SVGAGI. V was pared by 6 bases and J by 4 bases, with 2 bases of the junction left unmatched. The CDR3 DNA reads as TGTGCCAGCAGCCGGACAGGGTACGAGCAGTACTTC. Its protein is CASSRTGYEQYF.

The chain has TRBV21-1 and TRBJ2-1; the table's D call, TRBD1, has no DNA check behind it. TRBV21-1 is a listed pseudogene. This CDR3 comprises 19 residues. The CDR3 spells CASSKPRRRQRQVYNEQFF. The DNA for the CDR3 is TGTGCCAGCAGCAAACCCCGAAGAAGACAGCGACAGGTATACAATGAGCAGTTCTTC.

The rearrangement joins TRBV3-1 (or the pseudogene TRBV3-2) to TRBJ2-3; TRBD2 matches at 7 bases. J was trimmed by 1 base and V by 1 base; bases with no gene match: 5. Germline CDR1 LGHDT, CDR2 YNNKEL (reference sequence). This CDR3 is built from 16 residues. For the CDR3, the DNA is TGTGCCAGCAGCCAAGGGGGCGGGGGTGGCACAGATACGCAGTATTTT. Translation gives CASSQGGGGGTDTQYF.

The V and J genes are TRBV3-1 (or the pseudogene TRBV3-2) and TRBJ1-1; 9 nucleotides agree with TRBD1. Germline lookup yields CDR1 LGHDT and CDR2 YNNKEL (reference sequence). CDR3 length: 14 residues. V shed 4 bases and J 5 bases; nucleotides not matched to a gene: 5. As DNA, the CDR3 is TGTGCCAGCAGCCGTGGGACAGGGCGAACTGAAGCTTTCTTT. Its translation: CASSRGTGRTEAFF.

Notes on this clone: Within the sample, other DNA sequences also encode this same CDR3. The chain carries TRBV5-4 and TRBJ1-1, with unresolved D. With 0 bases removed from V and 5 bases from J, the gap between germline ends came to 8 bases. This CDR3 has 13 amino acids. In germline, CDR1 is SGHNT, CDR2 YYREEE (reference sequence). In DNA form, the CDR3 reads TGTGCCAGCAGCTTGGAGAGGGTGACTGAAGCTTTCTTT. Translated, it gives CASSLERVTEAFF.

The CDR3 bases are TGCGCCAGCAAGTGGAGCGGGGGGGAAGATACGCAGTATTTT. Protein sequence: CASKWSGGEDTQYF. The V gene is TRBV5-1, the J gene TRBJ2-3; TRBD2 matches 10 bases. The V and J ends lost 6 bases and 5 bases, in that order; junction bases with no gene match: 6. The CDR3 contains 14 residues. Germline V lookup: CDR1 SGHRS, CDR2 YFSETQ.

The V call is TRBV24-1, the J call TRBJ2-5; TRBD1 or TRBD2 may be the D gene (5 bases each). The length of the CDR3 is 15 residues. CDR1 and CDR2 (germline): KGHDR, SFDVKD. Deletions cut 1 base from V and 5 bases from J, with 13 bases between. Written as DNA, the CDR3 is TGTGCCACCAGTGATTTAGGGACCCAGGAGGAGACCCAGTACTTC. Encoded protein: CATSDLGTQEETQYF.

The chain combines TRBV5-5 with TRBJ2-3; 13 nucleotides match TRBD2. The germline V gene has CDR1 SGHKS and CDR2 YYEKEE (reference sequence). The CDR3 is 17 amino acids. The V and J ends lost 4 bases and 6 bases, in that order; junction bases with no gene match: 11. This CDR3 is CASSPRTSGGPMDTQYF. The CDR3 coding sequence is TGTGCCAGCAGCCCCCGGACTAGCGGGGGACCCATGGATACGCAGTATTTT. The variable domain in full, with the rest retrieved from reference TRBV5-5 and TRBJ2-3, is DAGVTQSPTHLIKTRGQQVTLRCSPISGHKSVSWYQQVLGQGPQFIFQYYEKEERGRGNFPDRFSARQFPNYSSELNVNALLLGDSALYLCASSPRTSGGPMDTQYFGPGTRLTVL.

This rearrangement joins TRBV6-5 to TRBJ1-2, with D maybe TRBD1 (6 bases). The V and J ends lost 6 bases and 8 bases respectively, with 22 bases between them. CDR3 length: 15 amino acids. Germline V gives CDR1 MNHEY, CDR2 SVGAGI. In DNA form, the CDR3 reads TGTGCCAGCAGGATTATAGGGGGGGGCATCGGCGGCTACACCTTC. Protein sequence: CASRIIGGGIGGYTF.

This clone turned up a few times. The chain couples TRBV27 to TRBJ1-4; a possible D gene is TRBD1 (5 bases). V lost 4 bases and J 4 bases, leaving 10 bases between the germline ends. There are 14 residues in the CDR3. Germline assignment: CDR1 MNHEY and CDR2 SMNVEV (reference sequence). CDR3 DNA sequence: TGTGCCAGCAGTTCCGGGACTGTTAATGAAAAACTGTTTTTT. This translates into CASSSGTVNEKLFF.

The chain has TRBV2 and TRBJ1-6, with D unresolved. CDR1 and CDR2 (germline): SNHLY, FYNNEI. V was cut by 8 bases and J by 8 bases, with 19 bases left in between. The CDR3 is made up of 15 amino acids. The CDR3 coding sequence is TGTGCCAGCGAGTCAGGCGGGGAAGGGCATTCACCCCTCCACTTT. This translates into CASESGGEGHSPLHF.

The rearrangement uses TRBV9 and TRBJ2-6; D uncertain. Trimming cost V 6 bases and J 0 bases, with 7 bases left between them. Per the germline V gene, CDR1 is SGDLS and CDR2 is YYNGEE. The CDR3 consists of 14 residues. This CDR3 is CASTKVSGANVLTF. The CDR3, as DNA: TGTGCCAGCACCAAAGTCTCTGGGGCCAACGTCCTGACTTTC.